The 12 T cell receptor beta chains in this list originate from one sample, sequenced in a study of memory CD4+ T cells and cytomegalovirus serostatus. The sort gate was single viable CD3+CD4+CD8-CD45RO+ cells for memory CD4+ T cells. Some clones are missing from TCRdb's copy, which holds only in-frame ones; the method was immunoSEQ multiplex PCR. The sample shows approximately 44,000 clones, less than 85% of them seen only once. Sequenced input: memory CD4+ T cells from blood. The source of these receptors is an adult in good health and CMV-seronegative.

The J gene is TRBJ1-5, the V gene TRBV28, with D possibly being TRBD1 (5 bases). V was cut by 5 bases and J by 2 bases, with 10 bases left in between. Per germline, CDR1 MDHEN and CDR2 SYDVKM. The CDR3 runs to 14 residues. CDR3 sequence reads: CASSRGFGNQPQHF. CDR3 DNA: TGTGCCAGCAGTCGGGGGTTTGGCAATCAGCCCCAGCATTTT.

In this sample, this clone turned up a few times. Additional DNA sequences in this sample encode the identical CDR3. CDR3 region: CASSLAGTGGEGYTF. The CDR3 nucleotides read TGCGCCAGCAGCTTGGCCGGAACAGGGGGCGAAGGCTACACCTTC. The rearrangement links TRBV5-1 to TRBJ1-2; 9 bases are a match to TRBD1. From germline, CDR1 is SGHRS and CDR2 YFSETQ. This CDR3 region has 15 residues. V dropped 0 bases and J dropped 8; count of bases not matched to a gene: 8.

This clone occurred a few times. The chain employs TRBV10-3 and TRBJ2-7, with 8 nucleotides matching TRBD2. J was trimmed by 3 bases and V by 10 bases; bases with no gene match: 5. In germline, CDR1 is ENHRY, CDR2 SYGVKD. This CDR3 is 12 amino acids long. The chain's CDR3 is CATGGDGYEQYF. In nucleotides, the CDR3 is TGTGCCACCGGGGGGGACGGCTACGAGCAGTACTTC.

This chain links TRBV11-3 with TRBJ1-1, with D uncertain. Trimming removed 3 bases from V and 0 bases from J, with 5 bases in between. The CDR3 consists of 13 residues. Germline V gene sequence: CDR1 SGHNT, CDR2 YENEEA. This chain's CDR3 is CASSFSVNTEAFF. CDR3 DNA: TGTGCCAGCAGCTTTTCTGTGAACACTGAAGCTTTCTTT.

V and J are TRBV4-2 and TRBJ1-3, with D perhaps matching TRBD1 (5 bases). CDR3 length equals 16 residues. CDR1 and CDR2 from the germline V gene are LGHNA and YNFKEQ. V lost 0 bases and J 0 bases, leaving 9 bases between the germline ends. The CDR3 DNA reads TGTGCCAGCAGCCAAGAGGGGGGAGCCTCTGGAAACACCATATATTTT. Protein product: CASSQEGGASGNTIYF.

Concerning this clone: Its ends do not fully match the called genes, so a read error is possible. V is TRBV4-2 and J is TRBJ2-5; TRBD1 matches at 9 bases. With the DNA end fitting TRBJ2-7 better, the J assignment may be wrong. The germline V gene has CDR1 LGHNA and CDR2 YNFKEQ. This CDR3 is built from 15 residues. CDR3 in amino acids: CASSQRGQGSHEQYF. The CDR3 nucleotides are TGTGCCAGCAGCCAGAGGGGACAGGGCTCCCACGAGCAGTACTTC.

The chain combines TRBV7-2 with TRBJ1-1; 7 nucleotides agree with TRBD1. V lost 1 base, J lost 1 base, and 12 bases stayed unmatched. Germline loops: CDR1 SGHTA, CDR2 FQGNSA. This CDR3 spans 18 amino acids. The CDR3 DNA reads as TGTGCCAGCAGCTTAGATGGGGGAGGTGGACAGGCGAACACTGAAGCTTTCTTT. This encodes CASSLDGGGGQANTEAFF.

This clone was counted once. The gene calls are TRBV28 and TRBJ1-2; no clear D gene. The ends were cut back, 1 base at V and 5 bases at J, with 5 bases in the middle. The CDR3 runs 12 residues. Germline CDR1 is MDHEN and CDR2 is SYDVKM. CDR3 bases: TGTGCCAGCAGTTTATACGGGTATGGCTACACCTTC. Its protein is CASSLYGYGYTF.

V gene TRBV28 combines with J gene TRBJ2-7; no clear D gene. Germline assignment: CDR1 MDHEN and CDR2 SYDVKM. V was trimmed by 6 bases and J by 5 bases, leaving 14 bases between them. The CDR3 runs 13 residues. CDR3 region: CASSPPGRDEQYF. The DNA of the CDR3 is TGTGCCAGCAGCCCGCCCGGACGCGACGAGCAGTACTTC.

This clone is labeled medium-sized. The V gene is TRBV28, the J gene TRBJ1-1, with D possibly matching TRBD1 (6 bases). V was shortened by 6 bases and J by 5 bases, with 19 bases between the two germline ends. Germline values: CDR1 MDHEN, CDR2 SYDVKM. This CDR3 is 15 amino acids long. The CDR3 spells CASSRGGLEGTEAFF. The CDR3 nucleotides are TGTGCCAGCAGCCGCGGGGGCCTTGAGGGGACTGAAGCTTTCTTT.

The J gene is TRBJ1-4, the V gene TRBV6-6; weak D call: TRBD1 (6 bases). In germline, CDR1 is MNHNY, CDR2 SVGAGI (reference sequence). Trimming took off 5 bases at V and 0 bases at J, with 10 bases between the two ends. CDR3 length: 15 amino acids. The DNA for the CDR3 is TGTGCCAGCAGTAAAGGACAGACAACTAATGAAAAACTGTTTTTT. As protein: CASSKGQTTNEKLFF.

The V and J genes are TRBV7-9 and TRBJ2-5; D may be TRBD2 (5 bases). V was trimmed by 5 bases and J by 5 bases, leaving 9 bases between them. This CDR3 is 12 amino acids long. Germline CDR1 is SEHNR and CDR2 is FQNEAQ (reference sequence). The CDR3 nucleotides read TGTGCCAGCAGCCCGAAGCGGGAGACCCAGTACTTC. It specifies CASSPKRETQYF.